The rows below give T cell receptor beta chains drawn from one sample of a study of blood T cell repertoires in COVID-19. Some clones are missing from TCRdb's copy, which holds only in-frame ones; the method was immunoSEQ multiplex PCR. Counted here are 240,000 or so clones, 88% occurring once; the ten biggest clones make up roughly 0.8%. Material: peripheral blood. The receptors were gathered from a woman in her twenties or thirties with acute or convalescent COVID-19. Each CDR3 is given with its conserved first and last residue. The order of the fields is J gene, V gene, D gene, clone size, CDR3 protein, CDR3 DNA. A D gene is named only where the DNA matches it firmly. Size tells how often a clone was seen (once, few, many) or the class of an expanded clone, and some rows leave it out.

J gene: TRBJ1-1
V gene: TRBV3-1/TRBV3-2
D gene: .
clone size: .
CDR3 protein: CASSHRGMNTEAFF
CDR3 DNA: TGTGCCAGCAGCCATCGGGGGATGAACACTGAAGCTTTCTTT

J gene: TRBJ1-5
V gene: TRBV5-6
D gene: .
clone size: .
CDR3 protein: CASSRGKGERQPQHF
CDR3 DNA: TGTGCCAGCAGCCGGGGAAAAGGAGAACGCCAGCCCCAGCATTTT

J gene: TRBJ2-5
V gene: TRBV9
D gene: TRBD2
clone size: .
CDR3 protein: CASSVTPGLGMETQYF
CDR3 DNA: TGTGCCAGCAGCGTAACTCCGGGACTAGGAATGGAGACCCAGTACTTC

J gene: TRBJ2-2
V gene: TRBV5-4
D gene: TRBD2
clone size: .
CDR3 protein: CASSLGTSGRYTGELFF
CDR3 DNA: TGTGCCAGCAGCTTGGGGACTAGCGGGAGATACACCGGGGAGCTGTTTTTT

J gene: TRBJ2-7
V gene: TRBV7-8
D gene: .
clone size: .
CDR3 protein: CASSSAGQDPNEQYF
CDR3 DNA: TGTGCCAGCAGCTCAGCGGGCCAAGACCCCAACGAGCAGTACTTC

J gene: TRBJ2-7
V gene: TRBV7-8
D gene: TRBD2
clone size: .
CDR3 protein: CASSFPGLAGGKIYEQYF
CDR3 DNA: TGTGCCAGCAGCTTCCCCGGACTAGCGGGAGGGAAGATCTACGAGCAGTACTTC

J gene: TRBJ1-1
V gene: TRBV15
D gene: .
clone size: .
CDR3 protein: CATSRDKVRAGEAFF
CDR3 DNA: TGTGCCACCAGCAGAGATAAGGTTCGGGCAGGGGAGGCTTTCTTT

J gene: TRBJ1-1
V gene: TRBV27
D gene: TRBD1
clone size: .
CDR3 protein: CASSFDRGFEAFF
CDR3 DNA: TGTGCCAGCAGTTTCGACAGGGGGTTTGAAGCTTTCTTT

J gene: TRBJ2-7
V gene: TRBV6-1
D gene: .
clone size: once
CDR3 protein: CASSEVGPSSYEQYF
CDR3 DNA: TGTGCCAGCAGTGAAGTAGGCCCTAGCTCCTACGAGCAGTACTTC

J gene: TRBJ2-7
V gene: TRBV7-8
D gene: TRBD1
clone size: .
CDR3 protein: CASSRRTGGMNF
CDR3 DNA: TGTGCCAGCAGCCGCAGGACAGGGGGCATGAACTTC

J gene: TRBJ2-1
V gene: TRBV19
D gene: TRBD2
clone size: .
CDR3 protein: CASSILAGGRAMYEQFF
CDR3 DNA: TGTGCCAGTAGTATCCTGGCGGGCGGGAGGGCCATGTATGAGCAGTTCTTC

J gene: TRBJ1-2
V gene: TRBV14
D gene: .
clone size: few
CDR3 protein: CASSQVGQREGYTF
CDR3 DNA: TGTGCCAGCAGCCAAGTCGGACAGAGGGAAGGCTACACCTTC

J gene: TRBJ1-6
V gene: TRBV7-3
D gene: .
clone size: few
CDR3 protein: CASSQGREEAPLHF
CDR3 DNA: TGTGCCAGCAGCCAAGGCAGGGAGGAGGCACCCCTCCACTTT

J gene: TRBJ1-1
V gene: TRBV9
D gene: .
clone size: .
CDR3 protein: CASSVGGLMNTEAFF
CDR3 DNA: TGTGCCAGCAGCGTAGGGGGGCTAATGAACACTGAAGCTTTCTTT

J gene: TRBJ2-6
V gene: TRBV9
D gene: .
clone size: .
CDR3 protein: CASSVERISSGANVLTF
CDR3 DNA: TGTGCCAGCAGCGTAGAGCGTATAAGCTCTGGGGCCAACGTCCTGACTTTC

J gene: TRBJ1-3
V gene: TRBV5-6
D gene: .
clone size: .
CDR3 protein: CASSSAGTSGNTIYF
CDR3 DNA: TGTGCCAGCAGCTCGGCGGGGACCTCTGGAAACACCATATATTTT

J gene: TRBJ2-3
V gene: TRBV9
D gene: TRBD1
clone size: .
CDR3 protein: CASSPQGVGLTDAQYF
CDR3 DNA: TGTGCCAGCAGCCCCCAGGGGGTCGGGCTAACAGATGCGCAGTATTTT

J gene: TRBJ2-1
V gene: TRBV30
D gene: .
clone size: .
CDR3 protein: CAWRLVPYNEQFF
CDR3 DNA: TGTGCCTGGAGACTAGTACCCTACAATGAGCAGTTCTTC

J gene: TRBJ1-2
V gene: TRBV29-1
D gene: .
clone size: .
CDR3 protein: CSVVGNGGYGYTF
CDR3 DNA: TGCAGCGTTGTGGGCAACGGTGGCTATGGCTACACCTTC

J gene: TRBJ1-2
V gene: TRBV5-4
D gene: TRBD1
clone size: .
CDR3 protein: CASSPRDSPYGYTF
CDR3 DNA: TGTGCCAGCAGCCCGCGGGACAGCCCCTATGGCTACACCTTC